These 13 T cell receptor beta chains came from one sample sequenced in a study of blood T cell repertoires in COVID-19. Only in-frame clones appear in the TCRdb table, and some are missing; sequencing was by immunoSEQ multiplex PCR. Among 25,000 to 35,000 clones listed, about 80% were seen once. The sample consisted of peripheral blood. Receptor source: a man between 65 and 85 years old with active COVID-19.

The chain employs TRBV3-1 (or the pseudogene TRBV3-2) and TRBJ2-7; 7 bases align to TRBD1. The trim removed 8 bases at V and 3 bases at J, leaving 7 bases unmatched. CDR3 length equals 13 residues. CDR1 is LGHDT, CDR2 YNNKEL, per germline (reference sequence). In nucleotides, the CDR3 is TGTGCCAGCCGGGACAGCCTTAACTACGAGCAGTACTTC. Its translation is CASRDSLNYEQYF.

This clone has a handful of counts. This chain links TRBV10-2 with TRBJ1-1; D is unclear. The germline gives CDR1 WSHSY, CDR2 SAAADI. This CDR3 has 15 amino acids. V shed 4 bases and J shed 0 bases, with 12 bases lying between them. As DNA, the CDR3 is TGCGCCAGCAGTGCTAGGCTGGGAGTGAACACTGAAGCTTTCTTT. Protein product: CASSARLGVNTEAFF.

The CDR3 region is CAWSPGVGDWYEQYF. In DNA, the CDR3 is TGTGCCTGGAGCCCCGGAGTAGGGGACTGGTACGAGCAGTACTTC. The rearrangement joins TRBV30 to TRBJ2-7; D is possibly TRBD2 (6 bases). V shed 3 bases and J shed 4 bases, with 19 bases lying between them. The germline V gene has CDR1 GTSNPN and CDR2 SVGIG (reference sequence). The CDR3 runs 15 residues.

The chain carries TRBV11-2 and TRBJ2-1; TRBD2 aligns across 9 bases. V lost 1 base and J lost 4; bases outside the gene matches: 11. Germline CDR1 SGHAT, CDR2 FQNNGV. This CDR3 has 18 amino acids. CDR3 sequence: CASSLASFSGSQYNEQFF. For the CDR3, the DNA is TGTGCCAGCAGCTTAGCCTCGTTTAGCGGGAGTCAGTACAATGAGCAGTTCTTC. Filled out from reference TRBV11-2 and TRBJ2-1, the complete variable domain reads EAGVAQSPRYKIIEKRQSVAFWCNPISGHATLYWYQQILGQGPKLLIQFQNNGVVDDSQLPKDRFSAERLKGVDSTLKIQPAKLEDSAVYLCASSLASFSGSQYNEQFFGPGTRLTVL.

V and J are TRBV5-5 and TRBJ1-5; D uncertain. V lost 2 bases, J lost 5 bases, and 14 bases lay in between. The CDR3 has 15 amino acids. Germline assignment: CDR1 SGHKS and CDR2 YYEKEE (reference sequence). The CDR3 spells CASSFSSTQYQPQHF. CDR3 nucleotides: TGTGCCAGCAGCTTTAGCTCCACCCAGTATCAGCCCCAGCATTTT.

This chain links TRBV18 with TRBJ1-5, with no clear D. The CDR3 spans 14 residues. CDR1 and CDR2 (germline): KGHSH, LQKENI. The V end lost 5 bases, the J end lost 1 base, and 9 bases lay between the germline ends. CDR3 amino acids: CASSSQRSNQPQHF. The CDR3 bases are TGTGCCAGCTCATCTCAGCGGAGCAATCAGCCCCAGCATTTT.

This chain's CDR3 is CSASSSTYEQYF. The DNA of the CDR3 is TGCAGTGCTAGTTCTAGCACCTACGAGCAGTACTTC. The chain has TRBV20-1 and TRBJ2-7; a possible D gene is TRBD2 (5 bases). The CDR3 is 12 residues long. Trimming took 3 bases from V and 2 from J, leaving 8 bases between them. The germline V gene has CDR1 DFQATT and CDR2 SNEGSKA (reference sequence).

This CDR3 reads CASSQDTWVGGGYTF. The CDR3 nucleotides read TGCGCCAGCAGCCAGGACACTTGGGTTGGAGGGGGCTACACCTTC. V gene TRBV4-1 combines with J gene TRBJ1-2; tentative D call: TRBD1 (5 bases). Looked up from germline, CDR1 is MGHRA and CDR2 is YSYEKL. The CDR3 covers 15 residues. The V end was cut by 3 bases, the J end by 8 bases, with 19 bases between.

This sequence joins TRBV7-2 and TRBJ2-7, with 7 bases fitting TRBD2. The CDR3 is made up of 15 amino acids. CDR1 SGHTA and CDR2 FQGNSA come from the germline V gene. With V trimmed by 5 bases and J by 2 bases, 9 bases remained unmatched. The DNA of the CDR3 is TGTGCCAGCAGCCTCGGGTCTAGCGGTCCCTACGAGCAGTACTTC. This codes for CASSLGSSGPYEQYF.

The chain is built from TRBV6-5 and TRBJ1-2; D remains unclear. Deletions cut 8 bases from V and 4 bases from J, with 14 bases between. The CDR3 has 13 amino acids. Per the germline V gene, CDR1 is MNHEY and CDR2 is SVGAGI. CDR3 bases: TGTGCCAGCCGAGCGGATCGGGGCTATGGCTACACCTTC. The encoded protein is CASRADRGYGYTF.

The chain uses TRBV7-2 and TRBJ1-2; weak D call: TRBD1 (6 bases). CDR1 and CDR2 (germline): SGHTA, FQGNSA. The CDR3 loop spans 15 amino acids. The V end was cut by 0 bases, the J end by 5 bases, with 13 bases between. The CDR3 DNA is TGTGCCAGCAGCTTAGCCGGACAGCGCCTTTATGGCTACACCTTC. Protein sequence: CASSLAGQRLYGYTF.

This clone has a single count. This chain uses TRBV24-1 with TRBJ2-6, with a tentative D call TRBD1 (6 bases). Germline V CDR1 and CDR2: KGHDR, SFDVKD. There are 16 residues in the CDR3. The V end was cut by 5 bases, the J end by 2 bases, with 12 bases between. CDR3 amino acids: CATSAKGVTGANVLTF. The CDR3 region has the DNA TGTGCCACCAGTGCTAAGGGGGTGACTGGGGCCAACGTCCTGACTTTC.

The chain uses TRBV19 and TRBJ1-5; no firm D call. The CDR3 spans 13 residues. CDR1 LNHDA and CDR2 SQIVND come from the germline V gene (reference sequence). V was shortened by 3 bases and J by 4 bases, with 7 bases between the two germline ends. The CDR3 nucleotides are TGTGCCAGTAGTATTTCCAGTAATCAGCCCCAGCATTTT. Translating it yields CASSISSNQPQHF.